The 31 T cell receptor beta chains listed next were all sequenced from one sample in a study of cytomegalovirus exposure and HLA in healthy donors. PCR used 60 Vbeta primers and 13 Jbeta primers. Repertoires were generated with immunoSEQ multiplex PCR, while TCRdb's copy carries only in-frame clones and drops some. Its listing shows 200,000 or so clones. Sequenced sample: PBMCs. These TCRs come from a boy aged 5-17 years in good health and CMV-seronegative.

The rearrangement links TRBV2 to TRBJ2-1; 8 nucleotides align to TRBD1. This CDR3 has 15 residues. V lost 7 bases to trimming and J lost 1 base; unmatched junction nucleotides: 6. CDR1 and CDR2 from the germline V gene are SNHLY and FYNNEI. The CDR3 here is CASNRGDFSYNEQFF. The CDR3 DNA sequence: TGTGCCAGCAACAGGGGGGACTTTTCCTACAATGAGCAGTTCTTC.

The gene calls are TRBV5-1 and TRBJ2-2, with D perhaps matching TRBD2 (5 bases). The CDR3 has 14 residues. V was clipped by 8 bases and J by 4 bases, with 15 bases between them. CDR1 is SGHRS and CDR2 is YFSETQ in the germline V gene. The CDR3 DNA reads as TGCGCCAGTTCCGGCGGGTGGGGCACCGGGGAGCTGTTTTTT. This encodes CASSGGWGTGELFF. The full variable domain, its missing parts supplied by reference TRBV5-1 and TRBJ2-2, is KAGVTQTPRYLIKTRGQQVTLSCSPISGHRSVSWYQQTPGQGLQFLFEYFSETQRNKGNFPGRFSGRQFSNSRSEMNVSTLELGDSALYLCASSGGWGTGELFFGEGSRLTVL.

This chain connects TRBV25-1 to TRBJ1-1; no clear D gene. The CDR3 contains 14 residues. CDR1 MGHDK and CDR2 SYGVNS come from the germline V gene. The V end lost 3 bases, the J end lost 0 bases, and 8 bases lay between the germline ends. The DNA of the CDR3 is TGTGCCAGCAGTGATCTGAGTATGAACACTGAAGCTTTCTTT. Protein product: CASSDLSMNTEAFF.

V and J are TRBV30 and TRBJ2-3; 9 bases fit TRBD2. The ends lost 8 bases at V and 2 bases at J; junction bases unmatched: 11. Per germline, CDR1 GTSNPN and CDR2 SVGIG (reference sequence). The CDR3 is 15 amino acids. The CDR3 loop reads CARDGAGGFTDTQYF. The CDR3 bases are TGTGCCCGGGACGGGGCGGGGGGGTTCACAGATACGCAGTATTTT.

This sequence joins TRBV28 and TRBJ2-5; the match to TRBD2 covers 8 bases. CDR1 is MDHEN and CDR2 is SYDVKM in the germline V gene. V lost 5 bases, J lost 2 bases, and 7 bases stayed unmatched. The CDR3 consists of 15 residues. CDR3 amino acids: CASSPPLAAQETQYF. CDR3 nucleotide sequence: TGTGCCAGCAGTCCCCCACTAGCGGCTCAAGAGACCCAGTACTTC. Full variable domain (remainder filled in from reference TRBV28 and TRBJ2-5): DVKVTQSSRYLVKRTGEKVFLECVQDMDHENMFWYRQDPGLGLRLIYFSYDVKMKEKGDIPEGYSVSREKKERFSLILESASTNQTSMYLCASSPPLAAQETQYFGPGTRLLVL.

This chain uses TRBV6-4 with TRBJ2-3, with 7 bases that match TRBD2. This CDR3 has 15 residues. CDR1 MRHNA and CDR2 SNTAGT come from the germline V gene. With V trimmed by 4 bases and J by 0 bases, 4 bases remained unmatched. The CDR3 loop reads CASSAGGLSTDTQYF. DNA for the CDR3: TGTGCCAGCAGTGCGGGAGGACTTAGCACAGATACGCAGTATTTT.

This chain uses TRBV7-2 with TRBJ1-5; D not certain. Trimming left V 1 base short and J 2 bases short, with 9 bases between. There are 15 residues in the CDR3. Germline CDR1 and CDR2: SGHTA and FQGNSA. Written as DNA, the CDR3 is TGTGCCAGCAGCTTAGTTCAACTTGGCAATCAGCCCCAGCATTTT. It specifies CASSLVQLGNQPQHF. Supplemented by reference TRBV7-2 and TRBJ1-5, the full variable domain reads GAGVSQSPSNKVTEKGKDVELRCDPISGHTALYWYRQSLGQGLEFLIYFQGNSAPDKSGLPSDRFSAERTGGSVSTLTIQRTQQEDSAVYLCASSLVQLGNQPQHFGDGTRLSIL.

The chain joins TRBV27 to TRBJ2-5, with 8 bases lining up with TRBD2. This CDR3 contains 15 residues. J lost 4 bases, V lost 6 bases, and 10 bases had no gene match. Germline CDR1 and CDR2: MNHEY and SMNVEV (reference sequence). CDR3 sequence: CASRENRGGLETQYF. The CDR3 nucleotides read TGTGCCAGCAGGGAAAACCGGGGGGGCCTAGAGACCCAGTACTTC.

The J gene is TRBJ1-2, the V gene TRBV10-3, with 7 bases identical to TRBD1. V lost 4 bases and J lost 8; bases outside the gene matches: 10. CDR3 length: 14 residues. The germline V gene has CDR1 ENHRY and CDR2 SYGVKD. This CDR3 is CAISGSGGGYGYTF. CDR3 nucleotide sequence: TGTGCCATCAGTGGGTCAGGAGGGGGCTACGGCTACACCTTC.

This chain connects TRBV28 to TRBJ2-3; TRBD1 agrees at 8 bases. V lost 4 bases to trimming and J lost 2 bases; unmatched junction nucleotides: 5. Per the germline V gene, CDR1 is MDHEN and CDR2 is SYDVKM. The CDR3 covers 15 residues. Here the CDR3 reads CASSSGQGHTDTQYF. DNA of the CDR3: TGTGCCAGCAGTTCCGGACAGGGACACACAGATACGCAGTATTTT.

To note about this clone: Additional DNA sequences in this sample encode the identical CDR3. The V call is TRBV10-3, the J call TRBJ2-1; tentative D call: TRBD1 (5 bases). The CDR3 loop spans 15 amino acids. Germline V CDR1 and CDR2: ENHRY, SYGVKD. Trimming removed 3 bases at V and 7 bases at J, with 16 bases between. CDR3 in DNA: TGTGCCATCAGTGATCGAGCAGGGATTGAAAATGAGCAGTTCTTC. The encoded protein is CAISDRAGIENEQFF.

The CDR3 is CASSDHPRAASTDTQYF. CDR3 in DNA: TGTGCCAGCAGCGACCACCCCAGGGCAGCCAGCACAGATACGCAGTATTTT. This chain connects TRBV7-2 to TRBJ2-3, with D tentatively TRBD1 (5 bases). Germline values: CDR1 SGHTA, CDR2 FQGNSA. V was pared by 5 bases and J by 0 bases, with 18 bases between. CDR3 length: 17 residues.

The CDR3 region has the DNA TGTGCCAGCAGCGCCTGGGAGGGAAGGGATGAAAAACTGTTTTTT. This sequence encodes CASSAWEGRDEKLFF. This chain joins TRBV9 and TRBJ1-4, with D unclear. This CDR3 comprises 15 residues. The germline V and J ends were trimmed by 3 bases and 6 bases, with 15 bases remaining between them. The germline gives CDR1 SGDLS, CDR2 YYNGEE. Filled out from reference TRBV9 and TRBJ1-4, the complete variable domain reads DSGVTQTPKHLITATGQRVTLRCSPRSGDLSVYWYQQSLDQGLQFLIQYYNGEERAKGNILERFSAQQFPDLHSELNLSSLELGDSALYFCASSAWEGRDEKLFFGSGTQLSVL.

V usage is TRBV7-9 and J usage is TRBJ2-3, with 10 nucleotides matching TRBD1. Germline V gene sequence: CDR1 SEHNR, CDR2 FQNEAQ (reference sequence). CDR3 length: 15 residues. V gave up 6 bases and J gave up 3 bases; unmatched junction bases: 6. Written as DNA, the CDR3 is TGTGCCAGCAGGGGACAGGGGTATGGGACAGATACGCAGTATTTT. Its protein is CASRGQGYGTDTQYF.

This chain joins TRBV30 and TRBJ2-2; TRBD1 agrees at 8 bases. The CDR3 is 13 residues long. J gave up 8 bases and V 5 bases, and 7 bases lay outside the gene matches. Germline assignment: CDR1 GTSNPN and CDR2 SVGIG (reference sequence). CDR3 nucleotide sequence: TGTGCCTGGTCTCAGGGGGCGGGGGGGGAGCTGTTTTTT. Translating it yields CAWSQGAGGELFF.

The chain uses TRBV28 and TRBJ2-3, with 9 bases aligning to TRBD2. The V and J ends lost 3 bases and 4 bases, in that order; junction bases with no gene match: 5. This CDR3 region has 15 residues. Germline CDR1 is MDHEN and CDR2 is SYDVKM. The CDR3 DNA sequence: TGTGCCAGCAGTTTCAAGCGGGGGGTGGCAGATACGCAGTATTTT. Its translation: CASSFKRGVADTQYF.

V and J are TRBV7-6 and TRBJ2-1, with TRBD2 matching 13 bases. Germline CDR1 and CDR2: SGHVS and FNYEAQ. The trim removed 5 bases at V and 7 bases at J, leaving 8 bases unmatched. The CDR3 runs to 16 residues. CDR3 DNA sequence: TGTGCCAGCAGCCCACGACTAGCGGGGGGAGTGAATGAGCAGTTCTTC. Translating it yields CASSPRLAGGVNEQFF.

The chain recombines TRBV19 with TRBJ2-6; possibly TRBD1 for D (6 bases). Germline CDR1 is LNHDA and CDR2 is SQIVND (reference sequence). The CDR3 sequence is 20 residues long. Between the trimmed V and J ends, which lost 3 bases and 0 bases, there was a span of 21 bases. The CDR3 here is CASSIRVQGYRLSGANVLTF. CDR3 nucleotides: TGTGCCAGTAGTATTCGGGTTCAGGGGTACCGTCTCTCTGGGGCCAACGTCCTGACTTTC.

This chain links TRBV6-4 with TRBJ2-1; 7 bases agree with TRBD2. CDR3 size: 14 residues. V lost 5 bases and J lost 4; bases outside the gene matches: 5. Germline loops: CDR1 MRHNA, CDR2 SNTAGT. The CDR3 DNA reads as TGTGCCAGCAGTCCCTCGGGGGGTTACAATGAGCAGTTCTTC. It is translated as CASSPSGGYNEQFF.

This chain links TRBV19 with TRBJ1-2; 10 bases line up with TRBD1. The J segment lost 8 bases and the V segment lost 4 bases, leaving 13 bases of the junction unmatched. This CDR3 has 16 amino acids. CDR1 is LNHDA, CDR2 SQIVND, per germline (reference sequence). The CDR3 loop is CASSKRDRGFFYGYTF. CDR3 nucleotide sequence: TGTGCCAGTAGTAAACGGGACAGGGGTTTCTTCTACGGCTACACCTTC.

V is TRBV5-4 and J is TRBJ2-5; a possible D gene is TRBD1 (6 bases). Germline V gene data show CDR1 as SGHNT and CDR2 as YYREEE (reference sequence). Trimming removed 2 bases from V and 4 bases from J, with 12 bases in between. The CDR3 totals 14 residues. The CDR3 DNA sequence: TGTGCCAGCAGCTTTCCTGGACAGATAGAGACCCAGTACTTC. It encodes CASSFPGQIETQYF.

The CDR3 reads CATSRPSGGFGNEQFF. The CDR3 nucleotides are TGTGCCACCAGCAGGCCCAGCGGGGGGTTTGGAAATGAGCAGTTCTTC. The chain employs TRBV15 and TRBJ2-1; the match to TRBD2 covers 9 bases. The CDR3 spans 16 residues. Germline V gene sequence: CDR1 LNHNV, CDR2 YYDKDF (reference sequence). J lost 7 bases, V lost 3 bases, and 10 bases had no gene match.

The chain has TRBV2 and TRBJ1-4, with TRBD1 matching over 7 bases. The CDR3 extends over 15 amino acids. Germline CDR1 SNHLY, CDR2 FYNNEI. J gave up 0 bases and V 6 bases, and 4 bases lay outside the gene matches. The CDR3 loop reads CASSLTGATNEKLFF. Written as DNA, the CDR3 is TGTGCCAGCAGCCTAACAGGGGCAACTAATGAAAAACTGTTTTTT.

This chain uses TRBV29-1 with TRBJ1-2; D unresolved. With 7 bases removed from V and 7 bases from J, the gap between germline ends came to 13 bases. Germline CDR1 SQVTM, CDR2 ANQGSEA. The CDR3 covers 11 residues. The CDR3 DNA sequence: TGCAGCGGCGGCGGCCTTTCTGGCTACACCTTC. Its protein is CSGGGLSGYTF. Based on the CDR3 plus reference TRBV29-1 and TRBJ1-2, the full variable domain is SAVISQKPSRDICQRGTSLTIQCQVDSQVTMMFWYRQQPGQSLTLIATANQGSEATYESGFVIDKFPISRPNLTFSTLTVSNMSPEDSSIYLCSGGGLSGYTFGSGTRLTVV.

V and J are TRBV11-3 and TRBJ1-1; D not certain. V lost 5 bases to trimming and J lost 1 base, with 8 bases between them. From germline, CDR1 is SGHNT and CDR2 YENEEA. This CDR3 is built from 13 residues. CDR3 in DNA: TGTGCCAGCAGCCGTGACTGGAACACTGAAGCTTTCTTT. Protein product: CASSRDWNTEAFF.

The chain has TRBV5-1 and TRBJ1-6; D may be TRBD1 (6 bases). Trimming stripped 4 bases from V and 0 bases from J, with 17 bases between. CDR1 and CDR2 (germline): SGHRS, YFSETQ. The CDR3 totals 18 residues. The CDR3 DNA is TGCGCCAGCAGCACTCGAGGACAGCGGGGCTCCTATAATTCACCCCTCCACTTT. Residues: CASSTRGQRGSYNSPLHF.

The chain's CDR3 is CASSLYSGRNYEQYF. The CDR3 DNA sequence: TGTGCCAGCAGCTTATATAGCGGGAGAAACTACGAGCAGTACTTC. This chain connects TRBV7-3 to TRBJ2-7, with 9 bases that match TRBD2. J was trimmed by 3 bases and V by 2 bases; bases with no gene match: 5. Per germline, CDR1 SGHTA and CDR2 FQGTGA. This CDR3 region has 15 residues.

The rearrangement joins TRBV28 to TRBJ2-5; D perhaps matches TRBD1 (6 bases). The ends were cut back, 8 bases at V and 6 bases at J, with 13 bases in the middle. Germline V CDR1 and CDR2: MDHEN, SYDVKM. There are 12 residues in the CDR3. The CDR3 DNA sequence: TGTGCCAGCCGACAGGCTCTTCAGACCCAGTACTTC. Protein product: CASRQALQTQYF.

This chain links TRBV4-2 with TRBJ2-4, with 10 bases lining up with TRBD2. Germline trimming cut 0 bases from V and 1 base from J; bases unmatched to any gene: 12. CDR3 length: 20 amino acids. Germline CDR1 reads LGHNA; CDR2 reads YNFKEQ. The CDR3 loop reads CASSQDLRISGGRAKNIQYF. The DNA for the CDR3 is TGTGCCAGCAGCCAAGATCTCCGGATTAGCGGGGGGCGGGCCAAAAACATTCAGTACTTC.

The genes are TRBV19 and TRBJ1-1; no reliable D call. There are 14 residues in the CDR3. CDR1 and CDR2 (germline): LNHDA, SQIVND (reference sequence). Deletions cut 4 bases from V and 4 bases from J, with 13 bases between. CDR3 protein: CASSTGPFGTEAFF. In DNA, the CDR3 is TGTGCCAGTAGTACCGGTCCCTTTGGCACTGAAGCTTTCTTT.

The chain has TRBV6-6 and TRBJ1-4; D gene ambiguous. V gave up 7 bases and J gave up 4 bases, with 13 bases separating them. This CDR3 comprises 14 residues. Per germline, CDR1 MNHNY and CDR2 SVGAGI (reference sequence). The CDR3 region is CASTQPRVNEKLFF. The CDR3 DNA reads TGTGCCAGCACCCAACCCCGGGTTAATGAAAAACTGTTTTTT.